This T cell receptor (beta chain) was recorded in a study of blood T cell repertoires in COVID-19. Whole-study context: Donors in the United States, Italy and Spain gave samples during acute or convalescent COVID-19. T cells, B-cell-depleted T cells, or PBMCs supplied cDNA or gDNA.

CDR1 MDHEN and CDR2 SYDVKM come from the germline V gene. V lost 5 bases and J 4 bases, leaving 17 bases between the germline ends. The CDR3 extends over 15 amino acids. Produced via immunoSEQ multiplex PCR; TCRdb's table is partial and in-frame only. The sample has about 200,000 clones; roughly 90% are singletons. The sequence was collected from a woman aged 18 to 35 who had recovered from COVID-19. The sequencing sample was made of PBMCs or T cells enriched from blood (not recorded which). The J gene is TRBJ1-2, the V gene TRBV28; D uncertain. The CDR3 is CASSSPSGARYGYTF. In DNA form, the CDR3 reads TGTGCCAGCAGTAGCCCCTCGGGAGCGCGCTATGGCTACACCTTC.